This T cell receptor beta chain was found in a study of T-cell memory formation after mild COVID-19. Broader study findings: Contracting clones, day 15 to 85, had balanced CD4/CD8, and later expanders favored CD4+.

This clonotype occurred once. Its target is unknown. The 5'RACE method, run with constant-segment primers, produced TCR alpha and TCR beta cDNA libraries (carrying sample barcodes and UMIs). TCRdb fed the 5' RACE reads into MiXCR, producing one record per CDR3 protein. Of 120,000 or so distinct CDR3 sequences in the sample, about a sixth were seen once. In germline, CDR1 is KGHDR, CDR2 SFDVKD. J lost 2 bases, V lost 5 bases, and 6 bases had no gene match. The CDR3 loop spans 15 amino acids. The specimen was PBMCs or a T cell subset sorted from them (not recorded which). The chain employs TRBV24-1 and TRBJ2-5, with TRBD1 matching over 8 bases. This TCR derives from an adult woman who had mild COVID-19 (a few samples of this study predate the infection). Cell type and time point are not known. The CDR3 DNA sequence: TGTGCCACCAGTGCTAAAGACAGGGGTCAAGAGACCCAGTACTTC. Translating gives CATSAKDRGQETQYF.